These 32 T cell receptor beta chains came from one sample sequenced in a study of T cells in Graves' hyperthyroidism and ophthalmopathy (dated 2019 in TCRdb). Libraries were prepared through multiplex PCR. The sample was run on an Illumina HiSeq 2000. The TCR beta CDR3 regions were amplified from the RNA transcripts. The TCR CDR3 was subjected to a first round of RT-PCR using the HTBI primer set and the Qiagen OneStep RT-PCR kit. In TCRdb, the public reads were trimmed at Q25 with fastp and aligned with MiXCR, with productive beta chains retained. Each record represents a unique CDR3 protein, reported with the most common genes and DNA among its rows. A total of over 90,000 distinct CDR3 sequences appear in this sample, roughly 47% of them only once. The ten largest clones capture approximately 24% of the sample. Sequences were obtained from blood. Every receptor here comes from a man aged 35 to 55 with Graves' hyperthyroidism.

Ten or more counts support this clonotype. V is TRBV18 and J is TRBJ2-1; D remains unclear. CDR1 and CDR2 (germline): KGHSH, LQKENI. Between the trimmed V and J ends, which lost 5 bases and 9 bases, there was a span of 5 bases. The CDR3 sequence is 10 residues long. This CDR3 reads CASSLGEQFF. CDR3 nucleotides: TGTGCCAGCTCATTGGGTGAGCAGTTCTTC.

A single count supports this clonotype. The germline gene is not matched at one end of the junction; a read error may be the cause. V usage is TRBV20-1 and J usage is TRBJ2-2, with 13 nucleotides matching TRBD2. The CDR3 totals 12 residues. Germline CDR1 and CDR2: DFQATT and SNEGSKA (reference sequence). CDR3 bases: TGCAGTGCCCTTGGGACTAGCGGGGATCTGTTTTTT. Translating it yields CSALGTSGDLFF.

Concerning this clonotype itself: Just one base apart from a much larger clone, this may be a read error. The V gene is TRBV5-6, the J gene TRBJ2-2; TRBD2 is a possible D gene (5 bases). CDR3 length: 13 residues. Trimming took 3 bases from V and 6 from J, leaving 9 bases between them. The germline V gene encodes CDR1 SGHDT and CDR2 YYEEEE. CDR3 bases: TGTGCCAGCAGCTCGGGGATTTCCGGGGAGCTGTTTTTT. It yields the protein CASSSGISGELFF. Full variable domain (missing parts from reference TRBV5-6 and TRBJ2-2): DAGVTQSPTHLIKTRGQQVTLRCSPKSGHDTVSWYQQALGQGPQFIFQYYEEEERQRGNFPDRFSGHQFPNYSSELNVNALLLGDSALYLCASSSGISGELFFGEGSRLTVL.

Worth noting for this clonotype: One junction end does not reproduce the germline sequence, and a read error may be involved. The chain combines TRBV2 with TRBJ1-1; D unclear. Germline CDR1 is SNHLY and CDR2 is FYNNEI. The CDR3 totals 13 residues. CDR3 sequence: CASSEVGVHEAFF. CDR3 sequence (DNA): TGTGCGAGCAGTGAGGTAGGAGTCCATGAAGCTTTCTTT.

The chain recombines TRBV2 with TRBJ1-5; perhaps TRBD1 as D (6 bases). Deletions cut 6 bases from V and 5 bases from J, with 14 bases between. Germline CDR1 SNHLY, CDR2 FYNNEI. This CDR3 is built from 14 residues. The CDR3 nucleotides are TGTGCCAGCAGCGGGAGGACAGATTATCAGCCCCAGCATTTT. It encodes CASSGRTDYQPQHF. Looking up the rest from reference TRBV2 and TRBJ1-5 gives the full variable domain: EPEVTQTPSHQVTQMGQEVILRCVPISNHLYFYWYRQILGQKVEFLVSFYNNEISEKSEIFDDQFSVERPDGSNFTLKIRSTKLEDSAMYFCASSGRTDYQPQHFGDGTRLSIL.

There are a few counts of this clonotype. This chain uses TRBV9 with TRBJ2-1; D may be TRBD2 (6 bases). The length of the CDR3 is 16 residues. Trimming took 3 bases from V and 4 from J, leaving 17 bases between them. Germline V gives CDR1 SGDLS, CDR2 YYNGEE. Here the CDR3 DNA reads TGTGCCAGCAGCGGGCTGGGGACTGCTCTTTACAATGAGCAGTTCTTC. It is translated as CASSGLGTALYNEQFF.

As for this clonotype: Given a much more abundant clone one base away, this may be a read error. The V gene is TRBV5-5, the J gene TRBJ1-1, with no clear D. Germline values: CDR1 SGHKS, CDR2 YYEKEE (reference sequence). Trimming stripped 0 bases from V and 3 bases from J, with 12 bases between. The CDR3 spans 15 residues. CDR3 DNA sequence: TGTGCCAGCAGCTTGGCCTCGGATGAGGACACTGAAGCTTTCTTT. This encodes CASSLASDEDTEAFF.

V usage is TRBV29-1 and J usage is TRBJ2-7, with D perhaps TRBD1 (7 bases). Germline V gene sequence: CDR1 SQVTM, CDR2 ANQGSEA. The CDR3 totals 14 residues. The V and J ends lost 8 bases and 7 bases respectively, with 24 bases between them. CDR3 coding DNA: TGCAGCTTGGTAGGCGGGACAGCGACTAGGGAGCAGTACTTC. Amino acids: CSLVGGTATREQYF.

This clonotype was picked up many times. The rearrangement joins TRBV5-4 to TRBJ2-1; D remains ambiguous. Germline V lookup: CDR1 SGHNT, CDR2 YYREEE (reference sequence). Trimming removed 2 bases at V and 8 bases at J, with 11 bases between. This CDR3 spans 13 amino acids. The CDR3 DNA sequence: TGTGCCAGCAGCTTTCAGCCCGGAGATGAGCAGTTCTTC. Protein: CASSFQPGDEQFF.

This clonotype has only a few counts. V and J are TRBV6-4 and TRBJ2-1; 15 bases fit TRBD2. The J call may be wrong; the DNA end is better matched by TRBJ2-5. Per the germline V gene, CDR1 is MRHNA and CDR2 is SNTAGT. The CDR3 spans 16 residues. CDR3 loop: CASSQGLAGGRETQYF. The DNA for the CDR3 is TGTGCCAGCAGCCAAGGACTAGCGGGGGGGCGGGAGACCCAGTACTTC.

The chain recombines TRBV20-1 with TRBJ2-5; TRBD1 agrees at 9 bases. Per the germline V gene, CDR1 is DFQATT and CDR2 is SNEGSKA (reference sequence). Losses at the gene ends were 6 bases for V and 5 bases for J; bases not matched to a gene: 7. This CDR3 spans 13 amino acids. CDR3 protein: CSARQGGRETQYF. The CDR3 DNA follows: TGCAGTGCGCGACAGGGGGGGAGGGAGACCCAGTACTTC.

This clonotype has ten or more counts. The chain combines TRBV5-1 with TRBJ1-1, with D maybe TRBD1 (6 bases). V was shortened by 3 bases and J by 4 bases, with 16 bases between the two germline ends. Looked up from germline, CDR1 is SGHRS and CDR2 is YFSETQ. The CDR3 length is 15 residues. CDR3 protein: CASSWTASGGTEAFF. CDR3 DNA sequence: TGCGCCAGCAGCTGGACAGCGAGCGGGGGCACTGAAGCTTTCTTT. The whole variable domain, filled in from reference TRBV5-1 and TRBJ1-1, reads KAGVTQTPRYLIKTRGQQVTLSCSPISGHRSVSWYQQTPGQGLQFLFEYFSETQRNKGNFPGRFSGRQFSNSRSEMNVSTLELGDSALYLCASSWTASGGTEAFFGQGTRLTVV.

V is TRBV7-3 and J is TRBJ2-5; TRBD1 matches at 9 bases. The CDR3 is 15 residues long. The ends lost 2 bases at V and 3 bases at J; junction bases unmatched: 4. Per germline, CDR1 SGHTA and CDR2 FQGTGA. For the CDR3, the DNA is TGTGCCAGCAGCTTATGGGGGGACAGGGAAGAGACCCAGTACTTC. Residues: CASSLWGDREETQYF.

The rearrangement links TRBV25-1 to TRBJ2-7; 7 positions match TRBD1. J gave up 3 bases and V 3 bases, and 11 bases lay outside the gene matches. Germline assignment: CDR1 MGHDK and CDR2 SYGVNS. This CDR3 comprises 16 residues. The CDR3 sequence is CASSEVGAGGIYEQYF. CDR3 coding DNA: TGTGCCAGCAGTGAGGTGGGGGCAGGGGGTATCTACGAGCAGTACTTC.

Turning to this clonotype: With a much larger clone just one base away, this may be a read error. The V call is TRBV5-4, the J call TRBJ2-1; TRBD1 agrees at 8 bases. The CDR3 sequence is 15 residues long. Germline V gene sequence: CDR1 SGHNT, CDR2 YYREEE (reference sequence). As DNA, the CDR3 is TGTGCCAGCAGTTATGACAGGGGCTCCTACAGTGAGCAGTTCTTC. It codes for CASSYDRGSYSEQFF. The full variable domain, its missing parts supplied by reference TRBV5-4 and TRBJ2-1, is ETGVTQSPTHLIKTRGQQVTLRCSSQSGHNTVSWYQQALGQGPQFIFQYYREEENGRGNFPPRFSGLQFPNYSSELNVNALELDDSALYLCASSYDRGSYSEQFFGPGTRLTVL.

This chain joins TRBV30 and TRBJ1-5; unclear D gene. This CDR3 is 13 amino acids long. V dropped 4 bases and J dropped 0 bases, with 7 bases sitting between them. Germline assignment: CDR1 GTSNPN and CDR2 SVGIG (reference sequence). The DNA of the CDR3 is TGTGCCTGGAATATGGGTAGCAATCAGCCCCAGCATTTT. Protein: CAWNMGSNQPQHF.

The chain recombines TRBV5-1 with TRBJ2-7; 13 bases are a match to TRBD2. The CDR3 spans 16 residues. Trimming at V came to 3 bases and at J to 4 bases, leaving 7 bases not matched to a gene. In germline, CDR1 is SGHRS, CDR2 YFSETQ. The CDR3 here is CASSSGLAGDKYEQYF. In DNA form, the CDR3 reads TGCGCCAGCAGCTCCGGACTAGCGGGAGATAAATACGAGCAGTACTTC.

This clonotype was picked up a small number of times. A much bigger clone sits one base away, suggesting this may be a read error. The chain employs TRBV6-5 and TRBJ2-7, with D unclear. V gave up 0 bases and J gave up 2 bases, with 11 bases separating them. The germline V gene has CDR1 MNHEY and CDR2 SVGAGI. CDR3 size: 15 residues. CDR3 in amino acids: CASSYSSGEAYEQYF. DNA of the CDR3: TGTGCCAGCAGTTACTCGTCCGGCGAGGCCTACGAGCAGTACTTC.

This clonotype was observed at least ten times. Written as DNA, the CDR3 is TGTGCCAGCAGCGCCTCGGACGGATATAATTCACCCCTCCACTTT. The encoded protein is CASSASDGYNSPLHF. The rearrangement joins TRBV9 to TRBJ1-6; D is uncertain. The CDR3 has 15 amino acids. The V end lost 3 bases, the J end lost 4 bases, and 11 bases lay between the germline ends. Germline V CDR1 and CDR2: SGDLS, YYNGEE.

The rearrangement joins TRBV27 to TRBJ1-1; D remains unclear. From germline, CDR1 is MNHEY and CDR2 SMNVEV (reference sequence). V dropped 5 bases and J dropped 11 bases, with 15 bases sitting between them. This CDR3 spans 12 amino acids. CDR3 sequence (DNA): TGTGCCAGCAGTCCGAGTAGGAACGCGGCTTTCTTT. Its protein product is CASSPSRNAAFF.

Of note for this clonotype: Compared with germline, one end of the junction differs, possibly owing to a read error. The J gene is TRBJ2-3, the V gene TRBV5-4; unclear D gene. The CDR3 has 8 amino acids. The V gene's germline CDR1 is SGHNT and CDR2 YYREEE (reference sequence). DNA for the CDR3: TGTGCCAGCAGCTTGGCCAATTTT. This sequence encodes CASSLANF.

In this sample, this clonotype turned up many times. The chain recombines TRBV12-3 or TRBV12-4 with TRBJ2-7; 8 bases match TRBD2. After removal of 8 bases from V and 7 bases from J, the junction contained 7 bases not matched to a gene. The CDR3 sequence is 12 residues long. CDR3 residues: CASSVGGDEQYF. The DNA of the CDR3 is TGTGCCAGCTCAGTCGGGGGGGATGAGCAGTACTTC.

V is TRBV7-4 and J is TRBJ2-1; possibly TRBD2 for D (6 bases). Germline CDR1 SGHVT, CDR2 SQSDAQ. CDR3 length equals 13 residues. Trimming pared 6 bases from V and 4 bases from J, leaving 10 bases between. The DNA for the CDR3 is TGTGCCAGCAGTAACGGGACTTACAATGAGCAGTTCTTC. Translated: CASSNGTYNEQFF.

Regarding this clonotype: An end of the junction differs from the germline gene, which may be a read error. The rearrangement joins TRBV29-1 to TRBJ2-7, with D possibly matching TRBD2 (5 bases). The length of the CDR3 is 14 residues. Germline V lookup: CDR1 SQVTM, CDR2 ANQGSEA. This chain's CDR3 is CGVEDPGSPYGQYF. In DNA form, the CDR3 reads TGCGGCGTTGAGGACCCGGGATCTCCCTACGGGCAGTACTTC.

Turning to this clonotype: Relative to the germline gene, one junction end is altered; a read error may explain this. This chain connects TRBV5-5 to TRBJ2-7, with unresolved D. Germline V gene lookup returns CDR1 SGHKS and CDR2 YYEKEE (reference sequence). The CDR3 length is 14 residues. CDR3 in DNA: TGTGCCAGCAGCTTGTCAGGTAGCTCCTACGAGCAGGACTTC. It specifies CASSLSGSSYEQDF.

This clonotype was counted ten times or more. The gene calls are TRBV19 and TRBJ2-1; a possible D gene is TRBD1 (6 bases). V dropped 11 bases and J dropped 9 bases, with 23 bases sitting between them. The CDR3 has 14 residues. Germline loops: CDR1 LNHDA, CDR2 SQIVND (reference sequence). This CDR3 is CASMGMWGQGEQFF. The CDR3 DNA is TGTGCCTCCATGGGGATGTGGGGGCAGGGTGAGCAGTTCTTC.

J is TRBJ2-1 and V is TRBV28; D possibly corresponds to TRBD1 (5 bases). The germline V gene encodes CDR1 MDHEN and CDR2 SYDVKM. The CDR3 is 16 residues long. Trimming removed 2 bases at V and 7 bases at J, with 18 bases between. DNA for the CDR3: TGTGCCAGCAGTTTAATGAGGACCACAGGCGGAAATGAGCAGTTCTTC. Amino acids: CASSLMRTTGGNEQFF.

The CDR3, as DNA: TGCAGTGCTAGAGGGACGGGCGGGTGGAACTCCTACGAGCAGTACTTC. Translating gives CSARGTGGWNSYEQYF. The chain carries TRBV20-1 and TRBJ2-7; possibly TRBD2 for D (5 bases). The CDR3 sequence is 16 residues long. Trimming stripped 1 base from V and 0 bases from J, with 16 bases between. Germline values: CDR1 DFQATT, CDR2 SNEGSKA (reference sequence).

This clonotype came up many times. The genes are TRBV5-4 and TRBJ1-6; weak D call: TRBD1 (6 bases). V lost 4 bases to trimming and J lost 10 bases, with 18 bases between them. CDR3 size: 15 residues. CDR1 is SGHNT, CDR2 YYREEE, per germline (reference sequence). DNA of the CDR3: TGTGCCAGCAGCGAGGGGGGGGGGCAAAAGTCACCCCTCCACTTT. Protein sequence: CASSEGGGQKSPLHF.

This clonotype was counted many times. V usage is TRBV9 and J usage is TRBJ1-6; TRBD1 might be the D (5 bases). CDR1 is SGDLS and CDR2 is YYNGEE in the germline V gene. The V gene lost 0 bases and the J gene lost 7 bases, with 11 bases spanning the gap. The CDR3 length is 15 residues. The CDR3 region is CASSVGLRENSPLHF. The CDR3 DNA is TGTGCCAGCAGCGTAGGTCTCAGGGAGAATTCACCCCTCCACTTT.

A remark on this clonotype: A much larger clone lies one base from this, so it may be a read error. The gene calls are TRBV4-1 and TRBJ2-7; D tentatively fits TRBD1 or TRBD2 (5 bases each). Between the trimmed V and J ends, which lost 0 bases and 1 base, there was a span of 10 bases. CDR3 size: 15 residues. The V gene's germline CDR1 is MGHRA and CDR2 YSYEKL. CDR3 residues: CASSQDWGLSYEQYF. The CDR3 nucleotides are TGCGCCAGCAGCCAAGATTGGGGGTTATCCTACGAGCAGTACTTC.

At least ten counts were recorded for this clonotype. J is TRBJ2-7 and V is TRBV7-2; 8 nucleotides agree with TRBD1. The CDR3 has 15 residues. The germline CDR1 and CDR2 sequences are SGHTA and FQGNSA. The trim removed 0 bases at V and 6 bases at J, leaving 7 bases unmatched. The CDR3 spells CASSLAGQGGAEQYF. As DNA, the CDR3 is TGTGCCAGCAGCTTAGCTGGACAGGGAGGTGCCGAGCAGTACTTC.